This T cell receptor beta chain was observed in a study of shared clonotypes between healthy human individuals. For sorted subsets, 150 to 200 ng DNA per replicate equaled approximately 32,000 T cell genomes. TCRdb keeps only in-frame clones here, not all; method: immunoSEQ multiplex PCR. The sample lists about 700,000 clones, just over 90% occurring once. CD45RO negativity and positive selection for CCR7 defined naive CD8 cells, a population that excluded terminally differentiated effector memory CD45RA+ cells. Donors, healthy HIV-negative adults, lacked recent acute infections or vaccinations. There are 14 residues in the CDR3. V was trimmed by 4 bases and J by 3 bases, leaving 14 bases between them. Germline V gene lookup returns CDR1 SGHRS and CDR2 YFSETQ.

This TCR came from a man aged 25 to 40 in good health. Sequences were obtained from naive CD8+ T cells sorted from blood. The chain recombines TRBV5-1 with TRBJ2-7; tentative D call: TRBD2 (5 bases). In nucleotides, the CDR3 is TGCGCCAGCAGCCTAGGACTCTCCGACTACGAGCAGTACTTC. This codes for CASSLGLSDYEQYF.